This section outlines one T cell receptor beta chain sequence together with its context. Its cognate antigen is unknown. V lost 0 bases, J lost 6 bases, and 9 bases stayed unmatched. Per germline, CDR1 MNHEY and CDR2 SVGAGI. There are 16 residues in the CDR3. The sample is drawn from a study of T cell responses to AZD1222 COVID-19 vaccine. Study outcomes and limitations: Spike was spanned by vaccine-associated CD4 TCRs, with dominance at 160-218 and 743-854. Sampled repertoires all dated from after the peak T cell response. Spike-specific TCR breadth and depth were elevated following two AZD1222 doses. Unmutated variant regions reportedly attract nearly half of all spike-specific TCRs.

Assay: immunoSEQ multiplex PCR; the TCRdb copy retains only in-frame clones and omits some. The profile covers tens of thousands of clones, with approximately 90% appearing a single time and under 30% taken by the ten largest. The chain recombines TRBV6-5 with TRBJ2-7, with 9 bases matching TRBD1. The TCR sequence derives from an adult who received the AZD1222 COVID-19 vaccine. The sample here was peripheral blood, taken 28 days after the second AZD1222 dose. In DNA form, the CDR3 reads TGTGCCAGCAGTTACTCCGGGACAGGGTTTATGGGCGAGCAGTACTTC. Translated, it gives CASSYSGTGFMGEQYF.